The 26 T cell receptor beta chains reported below all come from one sample, sequenced in a study of cytomegalovirus exposure and HLA in healthy donors. The PCR made use of 60 Vbeta and 13 Jbeta primers. Generated by immunoSEQ multiplex PCR, the TCRdb table keeps only in-frame clones and is missing some. The sample contains 120,000 or so clones, under 90% of which appear only once. Sequencing was performed on PBMCs. These receptors were taken from a woman in her 40s in good health and CMV-seropositive.

The J gene is TRBJ2-7, the V gene TRBV7-9, with D possibly TRBD1 on 6 matching bases. In germline, CDR1 is SEHNR, CDR2 FQNEAQ (reference sequence). This CDR3 contains 16 residues. Between the trimmed V and J ends, which lost 0 bases and 5 bases, there was a span of 17 bases. The CDR3 DNA follows: TGTGCCAGCAGCTTAGCGCTGGCAGGGGCAGAAAACGAGCAGTACTTC. Protein: CASSLALAGAENEQYF.

The chain recombines TRBV30 with TRBJ1-2, with 9 bases that match TRBD1. The V gene end was trimmed by 4 bases and the J gene end by 6 bases; junction bases not matched to a gene: 9. Germline V gene lookup returns CDR1 GTSNPN and CDR2 SVGIG (reference sequence). The CDR3 consists of 14 residues. The CDR3 protein is CAWTSTGGGDGYTF. The CDR3 DNA is TGTGCCTGGACGTCGACAGGGGGGGGCGATGGCTACACCTTC.

The V call is TRBV9, the J call TRBJ2-6; possible D gene TRBD1, 7 bases. Looked up from germline, CDR1 is SGDLS and CDR2 is YYNGEE. This CDR3 is 15 amino acids long. The V gene lost 4 bases and the J gene lost 3 bases, with 11 bases spanning the gap. This CDR3 reads CASSQGGDGANVLTF. CDR3 bases: TGTGCCAGCAGCCAGGGGGGAGATGGGGCCAACGTCCTGACTTTC. The full variable domain, with the rest looked up from reference TRBV9 and TRBJ2-6, is DSGVTQTPKHLITATGQRVTLRCSPRSGDLSVYWYQQSLDQGLQFLIQYYNGEERAKGNILERFSAQQFPDLHSELNLSSLELGDSALYFCASSQGGDGANVLTFGAGSRLTVL.

The chain is built from TRBV2 and TRBJ1-5, with D perhaps matching TRBD1 (6 bases). The CDR3 is made up of 17 amino acids. Germline loops: CDR1 SNHLY, CDR2 FYNNEI. V was pared by 1 base and J by 3 bases, with 16 bases between. The CDR3 loop is CASSEEPTGYSNQPQHF. As DNA, the CDR3 is TGTGCCAGCAGTGAAGAGCCGACAGGCTATTCCAATCAGCCCCAGCATTTT.

This chain links TRBV7-8 with TRBJ1-2, with TRBD1 identical over 12 bases. V shed 0 bases, J shed 6 bases, and the junction held 8 bases outside the gene matches. Per the germline V gene, CDR1 is SGHVS and CDR2 is FQNEAQ. The CDR3 spans 17 residues. CDR3 residues: CASSLAAGQGAWNGYTF. In nucleotides, the CDR3 is TGTGCCAGCAGCTTAGCGGCGGGACAGGGGGCATGGAATGGCTACACCTTC.

This chain uses TRBV4-3 with TRBJ1-1; D is perhaps TRBD1 (5 bases). CDR1 and CDR2 (germline): LGHNA, YSLEER. This CDR3 is built from 15 residues. Trimming shortened V by 2 bases and J by 4 bases, and 14 bases separated the two germline ends. CDR3 in amino acids: CASSQSPGSGTEAFF. The CDR3 DNA reads TGCGCCAGCAGCCAATCACCAGGGTCCGGCACTGAAGCTTTCTTT.

J is TRBJ2-7 and V is TRBV6-1; 8 bases are a match to TRBD1. The CDR3 length is 13 residues. Per the germline V gene, CDR1 is MNHNS and CDR2 is SASEGT. J gave up 3 bases and V 6 bases, and 4 bases lay outside the gene matches. CDR3 in amino acids: CASRKTGVYEQYF. CDR3 in DNA: TGTGCCAGCAGGAAGACAGGGGTCTACGAGCAGTACTTC.

The chain combines TRBV5-1 with TRBJ2-7; D might be TRBD2 (5 bases). Germline CDR1 reads SGHRS; CDR2 reads YFSETQ. The V end was cut by 3 bases, the J end by 0 bases, with 10 bases between. This CDR3 contains 14 residues. The CDR3 coding sequence is TGCGCCAGCAGCTCAACCGGGATCTCCTACGAGCAGTACTTC. Encoded protein: CASSSTGISYEQYF. Variable domain in full (rest from reference TRBV5-1 and TRBJ2-7): KAGVTQTPRYLIKTRGQQVTLSCSPISGHRSVSWYQQTPGQGLQFLFEYFSETQRNKGNFPGRFSGRQFSNSRSEMNVSTLELGDSALYLCASSSTGISYEQYFGPGTRLTVT.

This clone was seen once. V and J are TRBV7-9 and TRBJ2-5; 11 bases fit TRBD2. There are 15 residues in the CDR3. In germline, CDR1 is SEHNR, CDR2 FQNEAQ (reference sequence). V lost 6 bases to trimming and J lost 4 bases; unmatched junction nucleotides: 7. As DNA, the CDR3 is TGTGCCAGCAGGCCGGGACTAGCGGAATTAGAGACCCAGTACTTC. Amino acid sequence: CASRPGLAELETQYF.

This clone was recorded a few times. The gene calls are TRBV6-5 and TRBJ1-2; TRBD1 matches at 9 bases. V dropped 5 bases and J dropped 7; count of bases not matched to a gene: 2. The CDR3 spans 12 residues. Looked up from germline, CDR1 is MNHEY and CDR2 is SVGAGI. The CDR3 region is CASSRTGVGYTF. As DNA, the CDR3 is TGTGCCAGCAGTAGGACAGGGGTTGGCTACACCTTC.

The table lists this clone with a count of one. J is TRBJ1-3 and V is TRBV14, with a tentative D call TRBD1 (6 bases). Germline CDR1 is SGHDN and CDR2 is FVKESK. The ends were cut back, 2 bases at V and 2 bases at J, with 7 bases in the middle. CDR3 length: 14 residues. The DNA for the CDR3 is TGTGCCAGCAGCCAATCAGGGGCTGGAAACACCATATATTTT. It encodes CASSQSGAGNTIYF.

The V call is TRBV10-3, the J call TRBJ2-6; D is unclear. Germline V gene lookup returns CDR1 ENHRY and CDR2 SYGVKD. CDR3 length: 16 residues. The V end was cut by 3 bases, the J end by 0 bases, with 9 bases between. The CDR3 here is CAISDRYDSGANVLTF. The DNA for the CDR3 is TGTGCCATCAGTGACAGGTACGACTCTGGGGCCAACGTCCTGACTTTC.

The rearrangement joins TRBV7-9 to TRBJ2-3; 12 nucleotides align to TRBD2. The V gene end was trimmed by 0 bases and the J gene end by 5 bases; junction bases not matched to a gene: 6. The germline CDR1 and CDR2 sequences are SEHNR and FQNEAQ (reference sequence). CDR3 length: 17 residues. The CDR3 sequence is CASSLAKTSGSLDTQYF. The DNA for the CDR3 is TGTGCCAGCAGCTTAGCCAAGACTAGCGGGAGTCTAGATACGCAGTATTTT.

This clone was counted a single time. This chain joins TRBV28 and TRBJ1-1, with D tentatively TRBD1 (5 bases). Trimming removed 6 bases at V and 2 bases at J, with 13 bases between. The CDR3 runs 14 residues. Germline V gene sequence: CDR1 MDHEN, CDR2 SYDVKM. CDR3 sequence (DNA): TGTGCCAGCAGCCGGACAAGGTCCAACACTGAAGCTTTCTTT. Encoded protein: CASSRTRSNTEAFF.

The V and J genes are TRBV28 and TRBJ2-7; 9 nucleotides agree with TRBD1. The CDR3 consists of 13 residues. V shed 5 bases, J shed 4 bases, and the junction held 3 bases outside the gene matches. Germline lookup yields CDR1 MDHEN and CDR2 SYDVKM. This CDR3 is CASSAGTGYEQYF. The CDR3 DNA is TGTGCCAGCAGTGCCGGGACAGGGTACGAGCAGTACTTC.

V is TRBV9 and J is TRBJ2-1; 9 bases match TRBD2. The CDR3 runs to 14 residues. Germline trimming cut 0 bases from V and 8 bases from J; bases unmatched to any gene: 3. Germline values: CDR1 SGDLS, CDR2 YYNGEE. The CDR3 reads CASSVVSGSDEQFF. DNA of the CDR3: TGTGCCAGCAGCGTAGTTAGCGGGAGCGATGAGCAGTTCTTC.

This clone was observed a handful of times. CDR3 protein: CASSVGPASLAYEQYF. The CDR3 coding sequence is TGTGCCAGCAGCGTAGGCCCAGCGAGCCTAGCCTACGAGCAGTACTTC. The chain recombines TRBV9 with TRBJ2-7; D unresolved. V gave up 0 bases and J gave up 2 bases, with 15 bases separating them. The CDR3 has 16 residues. Germline assignment: CDR1 SGDLS and CDR2 YYNGEE.

This clone came up once. The chain combines TRBV27 with TRBJ2-7; possibly TRBD1 for D (6 bases). From germline, CDR1 is MNHEY and CDR2 SMNVEV (reference sequence). The V and J ends lost 3 bases and 5 bases respectively, with 14 bases between them. The CDR3 totals 14 residues. The CDR3 spells CASSFGTKPDEQYF. CDR3 nucleotides: TGTGCCAGCAGTTTCGGGACAAAACCCGACGAGCAGTACTTC.

This clone was observed once. The V gene is TRBV6-5, the J gene TRBJ1-6; weak D call: TRBD1 (5 bases). Germline V gene lookup returns CDR1 MNHEY and CDR2 SVGAGI. CDR3 length: 15 residues. V was shortened by 6 bases and J by 7 bases, with 16 bases between the two germline ends. CDR3 coding DNA: TGTGCCAGCAGCTACAAAGGGACTGGGAATTCACCCCTCCACTTT. This codes for CASSYKGTGNSPLHF.

The chain joins TRBV5-1 to TRBJ1-1; 12 bases are a match to TRBD1. V dropped 4 bases and J dropped 13; count of bases not matched to a gene: 8. Germline V gene sequence: CDR1 SGHRS, CDR2 YFSETQ. The CDR3 runs 13 residues. The CDR3 sequence: CASSPGQGAHGFF. The CDR3 DNA reads as TGCGCCAGCAGCCCGGGACAGGGGGCGCACGGTTTCTTT.

V and J are TRBV10-2 and TRBJ2-1; D is undetermined. V was clipped by 7 bases and J by 3 bases, with 4 bases between them. The CDR3 spans 11 residues. Looked up from germline, CDR1 is WSHSY and CDR2 is SAAADI. The CDR3 region has the DNA TGCGCCAGCAACTTCTACAATGAGCAGTTCTTC. Translated, it gives CASNFYNEQFF.

This chain joins TRBV12-5 and TRBJ2-2; possibly TRBD2 for D (7 bases). Germline assignment: CDR1 LGHNT and CDR2 FRNRAP. V lost 4 bases and J lost 3, with 12 bases in between. The CDR3 loop spans 15 amino acids. The CDR3 protein is CASGSGGGDTGELFF. Here the CDR3 DNA reads TGTGCTAGTGGTTCGGGCGGGGGCGACACCGGGGAGCTGTTTTTT.

The rearrangement joins TRBV5-6 to TRBJ2-7, with 11 nucleotides matching TRBD1. CDR1 SGHDT and CDR2 YYEEEE come from the germline V gene. CDR3 size: 16 residues. After removal of 4 bases from V and 5 bases from J, the junction contained 11 bases not matched to a gene. The CDR3 DNA reads as TGTGCCAGCAGCCTTAGAGGGACAGGGGGGTCGCACGAGCAGTACTTC. Translation gives CASSLRGTGGSHEQYF. Full variable domain (outside the CDR3, taken from reference TRBV5-6 and TRBJ2-7): DAGVTQSPTHLIKTRGQQVTLRCSPKSGHDTVSWYQQALGQGPQFIFQYYEEEERQRGNFPDRFSGHQFPNYSSELNVNALLLGDSALYLCASSLRGTGGSHEQYFGPGTRLTVT.

V gene TRBV7-2 combines with J gene TRBJ2-1, with 14 bases aligning to TRBD2. The CDR3 runs 14 residues. After removal of 5 bases from V and 9 bases from J, the junction contained 3 bases not matched to a gene. Germline V lookup: CDR1 SGHTA, CDR2 FQGNSA. CDR3 DNA: TGTGCCAGCAGCCCCGGGACTAGCGGGAGTGAGCAGTTCTTC. The encoded protein is CASSPGTSGSEQFF.

The rearrangement joins TRBV10-3 to TRBJ2-1, with a tentative D call TRBD1 (6 bases). The CDR3 length is 13 residues. V lost 9 bases, J lost 4 bases, and 13 bases lay in between. CDR1 and CDR2 from the germline V gene are ENHRY and SYGVKD. This CDR3 is CAIAGTSYNEQFF. Written as DNA, the CDR3 is TGTGCCATTGCCGGGACATCATACAATGAGCAGTTCTTC.

The chain uses TRBV27 and TRBJ2-5, with a tentative D call TRBD2 (5 bases). Germline V gene sequence: CDR1 MNHEY, CDR2 SMNVEV (reference sequence). Deletions cut 5 bases from V and 4 bases from J, with 14 bases between. This CDR3 has 14 residues. The CDR3 spells CASSLAGPVETQYF. Here the CDR3 DNA reads TGTGCCAGCAGTCTGGCGGGTCCAGTAGAGACCCAGTACTTC.